Below, one T cell receptor beta chain is given with its context. Its antigen remains unidentified. Other nucleotide sequences in the sample specify the same CDR3. This sample stems from a study of shared clonotypes between healthy human individuals. On the study more broadly: Donor composition was two women and three men, aged 18 to 49. Findings and limits, study-wide: Naive CD4 clonotypes were shared across a handful of donors at roughly 5%. Relative to their counterparts shared across all four donors, non-shared clonotypes exhibited diminished generation probabilities.

The length of the CDR3 is 14 residues. Germline V lookup: CDR1 SGHDT, CDR2 YYEEEE. V was pared by 3 bases and J by 5 bases, with 4 bases of the junction left unmatched. The protocol was immunoSEQ multiplex PCR, while the TCRdb copy is restricted to in-frame clones and leaves out a portion. The sample lists some 1,900,000 clones; roughly 95% were seen once. Terminally differentiated effector memory CD45RA+ cells were left out of the naive CD8 fraction, which was CD45RO-negative and positively selected for CCR7. Input material: naive CD8+ T cells sorted from blood. This chain joins TRBV5-6 and TRBJ2-5; 10 bases line up with TRBD1. The TCR originated in a man younger than 30 in good health. The CDR3 protein is CASSWTGGEETQYF. CDR3 coding DNA: TGTGCCAGCAGCTGGACAGGGGGGGAGGAGACCCAGTACTTC.